Given below is one T cell receptor beta chain in context. The sample comes from a study of blood T cell repertoires in COVID-19. The wider study: Samples of COVID-19 (acute and convalescent) were obtained from the United States, Italy and Spain. PBMCs, B-cell-depleted T cells, or T cells provided the cDNA or gDNA that made up the material.

Trimming removed 5 bases at V and 0 bases at J, with 19 bases between. The CDR3 is 17 amino acids. Looked up from germline, CDR1 is LNHDA and CDR2 is SQIVND (reference sequence). Per the authors' pipeline: Nucleated cell counts were estimated from reference gene primer amplification. Method: immunoSEQ multiplex PCR; TCRdb's copy keeps in-frame clones and lacks some. That table supplies the V and J calls and clone size; D and trimming were determined from the DNA. This table has 120,000 or so clones, 75% to 85% appearing once. Sequenced input: peripheral blood. The source of this sequence is a human donor in a cohort sampled during active COVID-19. This chain links TRBV19 with TRBJ1-2; no firm D call. CDR3 sequence (DNA): TGTGCCAGTAGTTCGGACGGGATCCCCCTCGCTAACTATGGCTACACCTTC. Protein: CASSSDGIPLANYGYTF.